Sequencing of this T cell receptor (beta chain) was carried out in a study of blood T cell repertoires in COVID-19 (dated by TCRdb to 2020 to 2021). In the study overall: Collaborator samples came from the United States, Italy and Spain and covered acute and convalescent phases of COVID-19. HLA class I and class II types, where available, came from metadata supplied by the sample provider rather than from assay-based typing. Subjects who had been exposed to COVID-19, were actively infected with it, or had recovered from it provided the deeply sampled blood TCRbeta repertoires that made up the dataset. The samples were drawn from the first 160 participants of the ongoing ImmuneRACE study and from 950 to 1,500 subjects provided by 6 global collaborators. A de-identified subject ID, COVID-19 status, age in years and sex were almost always included in the sample metadata. The material from the prospective study consisted of cDNA or gDNA derived from T cells, B-cell-depleted T cells, or PBMCs. The repertoires were released in a freely available public database intended as a resource for research on the immune response to SARS-CoV-2.

Enrolling through a virtual design, the prospective study's participants ranged in age from roughly 18 to 95 years and lived across some 23 United States geographic areas. In the prospective study, cohorts were assigned on the basis of participant-reported clinical history obtained from a screening survey and a study questionnaire. A participant counted as exposed if, within 2 weeks of entering the study, that participant had been in contact with someone who had a PCR-confirmed or clinician-diagnosed COVID-19 case. In the prospective study, mobile phlebotomists collected whole blood, serum and a nasopharyngeal or oropharyngeal swab from each participant. Prospective study participants could optionally give additional blood draws and questionnaires over an approximately 2-month period. Blood samples from the prospective study were shipped frozen or at room temperature prior to DNA extraction. TCRbeta CDR3 regions were amplified from genomic DNA using the immunoSEQ Assay, a bias-controlled multiplex PCR. The study's processing was this. Nucleated cell counts per sample were estimated from amplification of reference gene primers within the assay. Sequence reads were collapsed and filtered to measure the absolute abundance of every unique TCRbeta CDR3 rearrangement. For each sample, productive Simpson clonality was calculated as the square root of Simpson's diversity index over productive rearrangements. TCRdb took this table from immuneACCESS and kept in-frame rearrangements with V and J called. Such tables lack part of the clones; where checked against another copy, unresolved V genes explain under half of the gap, and the rest is unexplained. From that table come the V and J calls and clone size; the DNA was used to work out D and trimming. The sample profile shows around 250,000 clones; 80% to 85% of them were found once. Approximately 5% of the sample belongs to the ten largest clones.

This clone has more than one count but fewer than ten. Its antigen specificity is not known. Nothing much larger sits one base from this clone, and base qualities are not available. Counted from cysteine to phenylalanine, this CDR3 has 15 amino acids. Left in the record is the CDR3 DNA by itself, 45 bases read in frame from the first base. The germline V gene (reference sequence) specifies LNHDA as CDR1 and SQIVND as CDR2. After removal of 0 bases from V and 2 bases from J, the junction retains 2 bases not matched to a gene. General conclusions and limits of the study: The quantity of clinical and demographic metadata differed by source and by participant and was supplied without curation.

The TCR sequence derives from a man aged 40-55 years who had been exposed to COVID-19. The chain employs TRBV19 and TRBJ2-7, and 9 junction bases match TRBD2. Sequences were obtained from PBMCs or T cells enriched from blood (not recorded which). Here the CDR3 is given as CASSIEAGGTYEQYF. DNA sequence: TGTGCCAGTAGTATAGAGGCGGGAGGGACCTACGAGCAGTACTTC.